These 9 T cell receptor beta chains originate from one sample sequenced in a study of early T cells in non-severe SARS-CoV-2 infection. Via MiXCR, TCRdb re-called the 5' RACE reads, giving one row per CDR3 protein. The sample has tens of thousands of distinct CDR3 sequences, 9.5% seen once; the top ten hold about 6.1%. Sequenced sample: whole blood. All receptors derive from an adult who was a healthcare worker with PCR-confirmed SARS-CoV-2 infection or an uninfected control (not recorded which).

There are many counts of this clonotype. This chain uses TRBV5-6 with TRBJ1-2; 9 bases fit TRBD1. This CDR3 has 15 residues. After removal of 5 bases from V and 1 base from J, the junction contained 6 bases not matched to a gene. Germline CDR1 and CDR2: SGHDT and YYEEEE. The CDR3 DNA reads as TGTGCCAGCAGTTTTCCGGGACAGGGTAACTATGGCTACACCTTC. This codes for CASSFPGQGNYGYTF.

This clonotype was observed a handful of times. The chain is built from TRBV5-1 and TRBJ2-3; the D gene is possibly TRBD1 (5 bases). The CDR3 spans 14 residues. V was clipped by 3 bases and J by 0 bases, with 8 bases between them. The germline gives CDR1 SGHRS, CDR2 YFSETQ. CDR3 sequence: CASSSRQSTDTQYF. The CDR3 region has the DNA TGCGCCAGCAGCTCCAGACAGAGCACAGATACGCAGTATTTT.

This clonotype was observed many times. V and J are TRBV6-2 or TRBV6-3 and TRBJ2-1; D not certain. CDR1 and CDR2 (germline): MNHEY, SVGEGT. CDR3 length: 12 amino acids. The V end lost 8 bases, the J end lost 6 bases, and 11 bases lay between the germline ends. CDR3 amino acids: CASYNPGNEQFF. The CDR3, as DNA: TGTGCCAGCTATAACCCAGGCAATGAGCAGTTCTTC.

V and J are TRBV20-1 and TRBJ2-5, with 10 bases lining up with TRBD2. This CDR3 has 17 amino acids. From germline, CDR1 is DFQATT and CDR2 SNEGSKA (reference sequence). V lost 1 base, J lost 6 bases, and 14 bases stayed unmatched. CDR3 bases: TGCAGTGCTAGAGTCGGGGAAGCTAGCGGGAGAAGGCAGACCCAGTACTTC. Its protein product is CSARVGEASGRRQTQYF.

This clonotype has a count of ten or more. The V gene is TRBV30, the J gene TRBJ1-2; TRBD1 matches 8 bases. CDR3 length: 14 amino acids. Germline V lookup: CDR1 GTSNPN, CDR2 SVGIG (reference sequence). V lost 2 bases, J lost 5 bases, and 7 bases stayed unmatched. CDR3 protein: CAWSFGQGGYGYTF. In nucleotides, the CDR3 is TGTGCCTGGAGTTTCGGACAGGGAGGTTATGGCTACACCTTC.

V usage is TRBV6-2 or TRBV6-3 and J usage is TRBJ1-1; weak D call: TRBD1 (6 bases). This CDR3 is built from 13 residues. Germline-derived CDR1 and CDR2 are MNHEY and SVGEGT. V dropped 6 bases and J dropped 4 bases, with 12 bases sitting between them. This CDR3 reads CASSLKQGTEAFF. CDR3 coding DNA: TGTGCCAGCAGCCTCAAACAGGGCACTGAAGCTTTCTTT.

Only a few counts were recorded for this clonotype. The chain couples TRBV12-3 or TRBV12-4 to TRBJ2-7, with 7 bases that match TRBD1. This CDR3 is built from 15 residues. With 5 bases clipped from V and 2 bases from J, the junction kept 9 bases outside the gene matches. Here the CDR3 reads CASSHQGQVAYEQYF. In DNA, the CDR3 is TGTGCCAGCAGTCATCAAGGACAGGTGGCCTACGAGCAGTACTTC.

Many counts were recorded for this clonotype. The chain combines TRBV20-1 with TRBJ1-2; D may be TRBD1 (5 bases). V dropped 0 bases and J dropped 2 bases, with 10 bases sitting between them. This CDR3 region has 14 residues. Germline CDR1 reads DFQATT; CDR2 reads SNEGSKA (reference sequence). CDR3 DNA: TGCAGTGCTAGAGATGTATCAGGGAACTATGGCTACACCTTC. It specifies CSARDVSGNYGYTF.

V is TRBV20-1 and J is TRBJ2-5; D unclear. V lost 2 bases to trimming and J lost 4 bases, with 14 bases between them. The CDR3 sequence is 14 residues long. Germline loops: CDR1 DFQATT, CDR2 SNEGSKA (reference sequence). The chain's CDR3 is CSARWQAGRETQYF. CDR3 nucleotide sequence: TGCAGTGCTAGATGGCAGGCAGGACGAGAGACCCAGTACTTC.